This T cell receptor beta chain stems from a study of blood T cell repertoires in COVID-19 (dated by TCRdb to the early 2020s). Some background on the complete study: Samples from collaborators originated in the United States, Italy and Spain and spanned both the acute and convalescent phases of COVID-19. The prospective study material was composed of cDNA or gDNA derived from T cells, B-cell-depleted T cells, or PBMCs. Subjects who had been exposed to COVID-19, were actively infected with it, or had recovered from it provided the deeply sampled blood TCRbeta repertoires that made up the dataset. The repertoires were made available in a free public database intended to serve as a resource for research on the immune response to SARS-CoV-2. Samples came from the ongoing ImmuneRACE study (first 160 participants) plus 1,254 subjects from 6 global collaborators. Nearly every sample came with metadata listing a de-identified subject ID, COVID-19 status, age in years and sex. Where HLA class I and class II types were available, the types were taken from metadata supplied by the sample provider, not from assay-based typing.

There are 17 amino acids in the CDR3, from cysteine to phenylalanine inclusive. The CDR3 DNA has 51 bases and is translated from base 1. From the germline V gene, CDR1 is SGHRS and CDR2 is YFSETQ. Here V drops 3 bases and J drops 5 bases, and the junction holds 9 bases not matched to any gene. Each collaborating institution followed its own protocols to collect whole blood in K2EDTA tubes. For TCRbeta analysis, collaborators shipped samples as frozen whole blood, isolated PBMCs, or DNA extracted from either of those sample types. Broad study findings and their caveats: The quantity of clinical and demographic metadata differed by source and by participant and was supplied without curation.

In the case of this clone: Its antigen is currently not known. No per-base quality is available; no much larger clone lies one base away.

TCRbeta CDR3 regions were amplified from genomic DNA using the immunoSEQ Assay, a bias-controlled multiplex PCR. From the authors' description of their analysis: The number of nucleated cells in each sample was estimated by amplification of reference gene primers within the assay. To quantify the absolute abundance of each unique TCRbeta CDR3 rearrangement, sequence reads were collapsed and filtered. For each sample, productive Simpson clonality was calculated by taking the square root of Simpson's diversity index across productive rearrangements. TCRdb provides this immuneACCESS table in a form limited to in-frame rearrangements. Some clones are lacking; in checked studies, under half of them reflect an unresolved V gene, and why the rest are absent is not known. V and J calls and clone size follow that table, whereas D and trimming were derived from the DNA. In this sample the table shows about 190,000 clones, about 82% of which occur a single time. Clones ranked in the top ten supply approximately 5.4% of the sample.

Sequences were obtained from peripheral blood. This TCR came from a woman between 25 and 40 years old with acute or convalescent COVID-19. The chain joins TRBV5-1 to TRBJ2-1, and TRBD2 matches 12 of the central bases. The CDR3 amino acid sequence is: CASSYKTSGSRDNEQFF. The DNA is as follows: TGCGCCAGCAGCTACAAGACTAGCGGGAGTCGTGACAATGAGCAGTTCTTC.